The 15 T cell receptor beta chains below all came from one sample that was sequenced in a study of T-cell reconstitution after alpha-beta-depleted transplantation in children (TCRdb year 2016). Libraries were constructed by PCR. For sequencing, an Illumina HiSeq 2500 was employed. TCR libraries were prepared with molecular barcoding, using unique molecular identifiers to normalize TCRbeta repertoire quantification. TCRdb reprocessed the public reads (quality trimming at Q25 with fastp, clone calling with MiXCR) and kept in-frame beta chains. Entries are consolidated by CDR3 protein sequence, retaining the most common genes and DNA. The sample yields 550,000 to 600,000 distinct CDR3 sequences; 23% were counted once. The ten largest clones add up to 11% to 15% of the sample. In the paper's terms, the treatment or condition label means: allogeneic hematopoietic cell transplantation with graft depleted of TCRalphabeta T cells and CD19 B cells.

This specimen consisted of PBMCs, mostly from graft donor cells, obtained 360 days after TCRalphabeta/CD19-depleted stem cell transplant. The receptors stem from a boy less than two years old who had a stem cell transplant for acute myeloid leukemia, so the T cells may come from the graft donor.

This chain uses TRBV20-1 with TRBJ2-2; D gene unclear. V was pared by 2 bases and J by 6 bases, with 16 bases between. The CDR3 sequence is 15 residues long. Germline CDR1 is DFQATT and CDR2 is SNEGSKA (reference sequence). This CDR3 is CSARNPKERSGELFF. The CDR3, as DNA: TGCAGTGCTAGAAATCCTAAGGAAAGGTCCGGGGAGCTGTTTTTT.

The chain is built from TRBV27 and TRBJ2-7; 7 positions agree with TRBD1. The germline V gene encodes CDR1 MNHEY and CDR2 SMNVEV (reference sequence). This CDR3 is 13 amino acids long. Unmatched junction bases numbered 8, after V lost 10 bases and J lost 2 bases. This CDR3 is CATAPTGTYEQYF. DNA for the CDR3: TGTGCCACCGCCCCGACAGGGACCTACGAGCAGTACTTC.

In its sample, this clonotype was seen a few times. V and J are TRBV29-1 and TRBJ2-5; tentatively, D is TRBD2 (5 bases). The germline V and J ends were trimmed by 2 bases and 0 bases, with 10 bases remaining between them. Germline V lookup: CDR1 SQVTM, CDR2 ANQGSEA. This CDR3 spans 14 amino acids. The chain's CDR3 is CSVERGSDQETQYF. The CDR3 DNA follows: TGCAGCGTTGAACGGGGTAGCGACCAAGAGACCCAGTACTTC. The variable domain in full, with the rest retrieved from reference TRBV29-1 and TRBJ2-5, is SAVISQKPSRDICQRGTSLTIQCQVDSQVTMMFWYRQQPGQSLTLIATANQGSEATYESGFVIDKFPISRPNLTFSTLTVSNMSPEDSSIYLCSVERGSDQETQYFGPGTRLLVL.

This clonotype turned up a few times. The chain links TRBV10-3 to TRBJ2-7, with D unclear. The V gene lost 4 bases and the J gene lost 4 bases, with 11 bases spanning the gap. The CDR3 length is 13 residues. Germline CDR1 reads ENHRY; CDR2 reads SYGVKD. This CDR3 reads CAISGVGWYEQYF. CDR3 bases: TGTGCCATCAGTGGGGTAGGGTGGTACGAGCAGTACTTC.

This clonotype was counted many times. This rearrangement joins TRBV5-1 to TRBJ2-1; 10 nucleotides agree with TRBD1. The CDR3 consists of 16 residues. Per germline, CDR1 SGHRS and CDR2 YFSETQ. V gave up 0 bases and J gave up 5 bases; unmatched junction bases: 5. Here the CDR3 DNA reads TGCGCCAGCAGCTTGGCGGGACAGGGGCCCCACAATGAGCAGTTCTTC. Translation gives CASSLAGQGPHNEQFF.

This clonotype was seen repeatedly, ten times or more. The rearrangement links TRBV20-1 to TRBJ1-2, with D tentatively TRBD1 (5 bases). The V gene's germline CDR1 is DFQATT and CDR2 SNEGSKA (reference sequence). Trimming left V 7 bases short and J 0 bases short, with 12 bases between. This CDR3 region has 13 residues. The CDR3 is CSGSGGANYGYTF. CDR3 nucleotide sequence: TGCAGTGGGTCCGGGGGAGCTAACTATGGCTACACCTTC.

This clonotype was detected ten times or more. This sequence joins TRBV5-1 and TRBJ2-5; D is undetermined. Germline assignment: CDR1 SGHRS and CDR2 YFSETQ. Trimming shortened V by 1 base and J by 2 bases, and 6 bases separated the two germline ends. The CDR3 totals 13 residues. In DNA, the CDR3 is TGCGCCAGCAGCTTGATCCTGCAAGAGACCCAGTACTTC. Amino acid sequence: CASSLILQETQYF. The full variable domain, in which reference TRBV5-1 and TRBJ2-5 provide the parts outside the CDR3, is KAGVTQTPRYLIKTRGQQVTLSCSPISGHRSVSWYQQTPGQGLQFLFEYFSETQRNKGNFPGRFSGRQFSNSRSEMNVSTLELGDSALYLCASSLILQETQYFGPGTRLLVL.

This clonotype was counted at least ten times. V is TRBV12-3 or TRBV12-4 and J is TRBJ2-7; D is uncertain. Trimming shortened V by 3 bases and J by 0 bases, and 12 bases separated the two germline ends. This CDR3 is 15 amino acids long. The CDR3 is CASSLASSSSYEQYF. The CDR3 DNA reads as TGTGCCAGCAGTTTGGCCAGCTCCAGCTCCTACGAGCAGTACTTC.

The V gene is TRBV21-1, the J gene TRBJ2-2; TRBD1, the table's D call, lacks a check against the DNA. TRBV21-1 is designated a pseudogene. There are 16 residues in the CDR3. Here the CDR3 reads CASSKEQGNNTGELFF. The CDR3, as DNA: TGTGCCAGCAGCAAAGAACAGGGGAACAATACCGGGGAGCTGTTTTTT.

The chain recombines TRBV7-2 with TRBJ2-3, with a weak D call TRBD1 (5 bases). Germline values: CDR1 SGHTA, CDR2 FQGNSA. The CDR3 is 14 residues long. V lost 0 bases to trimming and J lost 4 bases, with 8 bases between them. CDR3 nucleotide sequence: TGTGCCAGCAGCTTAGCGCTACAGGCAGATACGCAGTATTTT. This translates into CASSLALQADTQYF.

The J gene is TRBJ2-3, the V gene TRBV20-1, with 12 nucleotides matching TRBD2. Per the germline V gene, CDR1 is DFQATT and CDR2 is SNEGSKA (reference sequence). After removal of 4 bases from V and 5 bases from J, the junction contained 16 bases not matched to a gene. The CDR3 extends over 18 amino acids. CDR3 nucleotide sequence: TGCAGTGCTATCGGGCTAGCGGGGGGGACCCGGAGGAAAGATACGCAGTATTTT. Its protein product is CSAIGLAGGTRRKDTQYF.

The CDR3: CASRVGGATYEQYF. In nucleotides, the CDR3 is TGTGCCAGCCGGGTAGGGGGGGCCACCTACGAGCAGTACTTC. The chain has TRBV6-2 or TRBV6-3 and TRBJ2-7, with D tentatively TRBD2 (7 bases). The CDR3 sequence is 14 residues long. Germline CDR1 MNHEY, CDR2 SVGEGT. The V end lost 8 bases, the J end lost 2 bases, and 16 bases lay between the germline ends.

The chain recombines TRBV9 with TRBJ2-1; 9 nucleotides agree with TRBD1. CDR3 length equals 15 residues. The germline V gene encodes CDR1 SGDLS and CDR2 YYNGEE. J gave up 9 bases and V 3 bases, and 10 bases lay outside the gene matches. The CDR3 loop is CASSDRDRAMGEQFF. Written as DNA, the CDR3 is TGTGCCAGCAGCGACCGGGACAGGGCAATGGGTGAGCAGTTCTTC. The entire variable domain, with the rest obtained from reference TRBV9 and TRBJ2-1, is as follows: DSGVTQTPKHLITATGQRVTLRCSPRSGDLSVYWYQQSLDQGLQFLIQYYNGEERAKGNILERFSAQQFPDLHSELNLSSLELGDSALYFCASSDRDRAMGEQFFGPGTRLTVL.

In its sample, this clonotype was seen a few times. This sequence joins TRBV12-3 or TRBV12-4 and TRBJ2-7, with D perhaps TRBD1 or TRBD2 (6 bases each). The CDR3 consists of 15 residues. The V and J ends lost 6 bases and 6 bases respectively, with 21 bases between them. CDR3 DNA: TGTGCCAGCAGCCACCGAGGGGGGATGGCTTTCGAGCAGTACTTC. Amino acid sequence: CASSHRGGMAFEQYF.

This clonotype was counted ten times or more. The CDR3 region has the DNA TGTGCCAGCATCTATCGGGACAAAAGACAGTACGTC. It specifies CASIYRDKRQYV. This sequence joins TRBV6-6 and TRBJ2-7, with D possibly being TRBD1 (6 bases). Trimming removed 7 bases from V and 10 bases from J, with 17 bases in between. In germline, CDR1 is MNHNY, CDR2 SVGAGI (reference sequence). This CDR3 comprises 12 residues.